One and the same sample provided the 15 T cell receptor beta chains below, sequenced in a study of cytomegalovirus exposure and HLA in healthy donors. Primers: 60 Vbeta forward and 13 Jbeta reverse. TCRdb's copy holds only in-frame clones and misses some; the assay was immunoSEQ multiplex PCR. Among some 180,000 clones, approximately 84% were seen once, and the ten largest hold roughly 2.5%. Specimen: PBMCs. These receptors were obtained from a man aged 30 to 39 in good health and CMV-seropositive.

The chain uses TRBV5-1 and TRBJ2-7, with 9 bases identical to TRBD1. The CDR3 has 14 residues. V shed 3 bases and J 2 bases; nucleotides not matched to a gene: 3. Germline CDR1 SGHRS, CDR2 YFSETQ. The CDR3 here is CASSSGTGTYEQYF. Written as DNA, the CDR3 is TGCGCCAGCAGCTCCGGGACAGGGACCTACGAGCAGTACTTC.

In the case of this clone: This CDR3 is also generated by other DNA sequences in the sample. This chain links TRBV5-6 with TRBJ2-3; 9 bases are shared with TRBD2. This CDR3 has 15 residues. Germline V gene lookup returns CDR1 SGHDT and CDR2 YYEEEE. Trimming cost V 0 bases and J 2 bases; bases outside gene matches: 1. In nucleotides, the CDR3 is TGTGCCAGCAGCTTGGGACTAGCGGTCACAGATACGCAGTATTTT. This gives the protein CASSLGLAVTDTQYF.

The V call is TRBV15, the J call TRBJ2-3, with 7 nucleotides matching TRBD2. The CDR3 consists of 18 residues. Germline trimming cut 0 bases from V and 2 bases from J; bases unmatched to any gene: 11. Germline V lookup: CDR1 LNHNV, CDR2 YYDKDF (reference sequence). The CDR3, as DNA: TGTGCCACCAGCAGAGACCCGTTGGGAGCGGGGACCACAGATACGCAGTATTTT. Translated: CATSRDPLGAGTTDTQYF.

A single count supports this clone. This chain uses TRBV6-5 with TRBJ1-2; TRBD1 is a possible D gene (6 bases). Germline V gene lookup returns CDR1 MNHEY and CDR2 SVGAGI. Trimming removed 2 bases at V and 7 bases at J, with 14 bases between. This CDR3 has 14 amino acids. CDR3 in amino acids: CASSYTSGQLGYTF. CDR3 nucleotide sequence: TGTGCCAGCAGTTACACGTCCGGACAGCTTGGCTACACCTTC.

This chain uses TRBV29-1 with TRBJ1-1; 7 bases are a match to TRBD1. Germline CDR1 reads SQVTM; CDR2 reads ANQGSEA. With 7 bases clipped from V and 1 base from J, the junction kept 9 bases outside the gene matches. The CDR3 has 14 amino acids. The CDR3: CSGIRTGGNTEAFF. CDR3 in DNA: TGCAGCGGCATACGGACAGGCGGGAACACTGAAGCTTTCTTT.

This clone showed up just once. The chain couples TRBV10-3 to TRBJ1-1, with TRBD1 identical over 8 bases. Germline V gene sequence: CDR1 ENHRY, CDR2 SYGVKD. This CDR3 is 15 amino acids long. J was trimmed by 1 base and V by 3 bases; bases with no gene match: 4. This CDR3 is CAISDQGAGNTEAFF. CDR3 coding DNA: TGTGCCATCAGTGATCAGGGGGCAGGGAACACTGAAGCTTTCTTT.

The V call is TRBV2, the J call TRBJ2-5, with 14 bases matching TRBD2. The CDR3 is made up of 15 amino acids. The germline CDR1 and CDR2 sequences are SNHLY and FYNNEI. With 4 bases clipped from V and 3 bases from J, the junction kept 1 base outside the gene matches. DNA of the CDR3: TGTGCCAGCAGTGCGACTAGCGGGAGGGAAGAGACCCAGTACTTC. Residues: CASSATSGREETQYF.

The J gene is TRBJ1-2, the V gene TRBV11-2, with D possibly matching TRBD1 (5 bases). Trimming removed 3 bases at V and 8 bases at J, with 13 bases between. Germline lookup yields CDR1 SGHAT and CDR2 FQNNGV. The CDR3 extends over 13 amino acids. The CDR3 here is CASSLGAGQGYTF. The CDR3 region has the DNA TGTGCCAGCAGCTTGGGCGCAGGGCAAGGCTACACCTTC.

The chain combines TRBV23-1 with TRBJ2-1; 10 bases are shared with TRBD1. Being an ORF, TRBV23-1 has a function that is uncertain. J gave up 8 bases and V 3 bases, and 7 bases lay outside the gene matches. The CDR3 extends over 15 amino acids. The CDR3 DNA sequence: TGCGCCAGCAGTCATTCCTGGACAGGGGGGGATGAGCAGTTCTTC. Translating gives CASSHSWTGGDEQFF.

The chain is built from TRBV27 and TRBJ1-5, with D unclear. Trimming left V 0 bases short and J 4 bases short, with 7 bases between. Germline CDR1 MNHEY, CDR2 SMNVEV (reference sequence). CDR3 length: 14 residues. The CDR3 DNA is TGTGCCAGCAGTTTATCTACGGGGAATCAGCCCCAGCATTTT. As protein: CASSLSTGNQPQHF.

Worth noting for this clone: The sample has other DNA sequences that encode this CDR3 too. For the CDR3, the DNA is TGTGCCAGCAGCTTAGCGGGAGAGACCCAGTACTTC. Protein product: CASSLAGETQYF. The rearrangement uses TRBV11-2 and TRBJ2-5; no clear D. The CDR3 contains 12 residues. Trimming pared 1 base from V and 4 bases from J, leaving 4 bases between. CDR1 is SGHAT and CDR2 is FQNNGV in the germline V gene.

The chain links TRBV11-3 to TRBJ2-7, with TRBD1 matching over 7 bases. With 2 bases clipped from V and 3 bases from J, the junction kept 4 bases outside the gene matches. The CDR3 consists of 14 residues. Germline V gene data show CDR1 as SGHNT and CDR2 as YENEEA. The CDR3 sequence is CASSLRQGYYEQYV. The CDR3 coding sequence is TGTGCCAGCAGCTTAAGACAGGGTTACTACGAGCAGTACGTC.

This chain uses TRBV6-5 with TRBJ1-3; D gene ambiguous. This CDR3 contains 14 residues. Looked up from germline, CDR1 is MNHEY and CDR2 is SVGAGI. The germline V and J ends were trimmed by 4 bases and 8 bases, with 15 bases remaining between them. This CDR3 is CASSSGWMEDTIYF. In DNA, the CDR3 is TGTGCCAGCAGTTCCGGCTGGATGGAGGACACCATATATTTT.

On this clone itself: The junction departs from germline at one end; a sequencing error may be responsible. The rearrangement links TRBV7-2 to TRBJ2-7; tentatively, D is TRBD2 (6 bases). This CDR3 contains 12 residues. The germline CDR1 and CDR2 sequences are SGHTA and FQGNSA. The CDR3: CASSLGGYTSHF. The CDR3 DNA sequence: TGTGCCAGCAGCTTGGGGGGATATACCTCACACTTC. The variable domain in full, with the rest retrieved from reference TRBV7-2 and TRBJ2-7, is GAGVSQSPSNKVTEKGKDVELRCDPISGHTALYWYRQSLGQGLEFLIYFQGNSAPDKSGLPSDRFSAERTGGSVSTLTIQRTQQEDSAVYLCASSLGGYTSHFGPGTRLTVT.

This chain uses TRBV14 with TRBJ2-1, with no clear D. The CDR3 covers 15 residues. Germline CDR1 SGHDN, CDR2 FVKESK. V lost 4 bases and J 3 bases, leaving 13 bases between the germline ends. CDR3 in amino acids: CASSRRAPVYNEQFF. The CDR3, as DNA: TGTGCCAGCAGCCGCCGAGCGCCTGTCTACAATGAGCAGTTCTTC.